A single sample gave rise to the 30 T cell receptor beta chains below, sequenced in a study of T cell changes during pregnancy in multiple sclerosis. Assay used: immunoSEQ multiplex PCR; TCRdb lists only in-frame clones, some missing. This sample carries 60,000 to 85,000 clones, roughly 92% of them seen once, and the ten largest clones take 3.5% to 4.5%. The sequenced sample was peripheral blood, obtained after pregnancy. The receptors stem from a female donor in good health, enrolled as a control in a pregnancy study.

The rearrangement uses TRBV28 and TRBJ1-1; tentatively, D is TRBD1 (5 bases). The V gene's germline CDR1 is MDHEN and CDR2 SYDVKM. Deletions cut 10 bases from V and 1 base from J, with 19 bases between. CDR3 length equals 15 residues. The CDR3 is CAILRPYQGNTEAFF. For the CDR3, the DNA is TGTGCCATCCTGAGACCGTATCAGGGGAACACTGAAGCTTTCTTT.

The chain uses TRBV5-1 and TRBJ2-3; 11 bases align to TRBD2. V gave up 5 bases and J gave up 5 bases; unmatched junction bases: 4. The CDR3 length is 14 residues. Looked up from germline, CDR1 is SGHRS and CDR2 is YFSETQ. The DNA for the CDR3 is TGCGCCAGCAGTGTAGCGGGGGGGCTAGATACGCAGTATTTT. It yields the protein CASSVAGGLDTQYF.

The chain couples TRBV18 to TRBJ1-2; D gene ambiguous. CDR1 KGHSH and CDR2 LQKENI come from the germline V gene. The CDR3 totals 14 residues. V lost 2 bases and J 0 bases, leaving 7 bases between the germline ends. CDR3 sequence: CASSPGPPNYGYTF. For the CDR3, the DNA is TGTGCCAGCTCACCAGGGCCGCCTAACTATGGCTACACCTTC.

This rearrangement joins TRBV18 to TRBJ1-2; a possible D gene is TRBD1 (6 bases). The CDR3 is 16 residues long. The V end lost 0 bases, the J end lost 4 bases, and 15 bases lay between the germline ends. The V gene's germline CDR1 is KGHSH and CDR2 LQKENI. Written as DNA, the CDR3 is TGTGCCAGCTCACCACCGACAGGTCTTAAAACCTATGGCTACACCTTC. Translated, it gives CASSPPTGLKTYGYTF.

The CDR3 region has the DNA TGTGCCAGCAGCCCGGACAGGGTGAGCACTGAAGCTTTCTTT. Translation: CASSPDRVSTEAFF. J is TRBJ1-1 and V is TRBV7-9, with 8 nucleotides matching TRBD1. Germline lookup yields CDR1 SEHNR and CDR2 FQNEAQ (reference sequence). The CDR3 loop spans 14 amino acids. V shed 5 bases, J shed 4 bases, and the junction held 6 bases outside the gene matches.

The genes are TRBV7-9 and TRBJ2-3, with D tentatively TRBD1 (6 bases). Germline CDR1 SEHNR, CDR2 FQNEAQ (reference sequence). The CDR3 extends over 15 amino acids. Deletions cut 5 bases from V and 5 bases from J, with 17 bases between. CDR3 sequence (DNA): TGTGCCAGCAGCCCGCCAAACAGGGTTGGAGATACGCAGTATTTT. This gives the protein CASSPPNRVGDTQYF.

The chain combines TRBV5-1 with TRBJ2-7, with D perhaps TRBD1 (5 bases). The V and J ends lost 4 bases and 3 bases respectively, with 17 bases between them. This CDR3 region has 15 residues. Germline V gene data show CDR1 as SGHRS and CDR2 as YFSETQ. The CDR3 protein is CASSLGLREDYEQYF. CDR3 nucleotides: TGCGCCAGCAGCCTGGGCCTCAGGGAAGACTACGAGCAGTACTTC. Looking up the rest from reference TRBV5-1 and TRBJ2-7 gives the full variable domain: KAGVTQTPRYLIKTRGQQVTLSCSPISGHRSVSWYQQTPGQGLQFLFEYFSETQRNKGNFPGRFSGRQFSNSRSEMNVSTLELGDSALYLCASSLGLREDYEQYFGPGTRLTVT.

The CDR3 is CAWDRDLSGNTIYF. The CDR3, as DNA: TGTGCCTGGGACAGGGACCTCTCTGGAAACACCATATATTTT. The chain links TRBV30 to TRBJ1-3, with TRBD1 matching 7 bases. The CDR3 covers 14 residues. V was pared by 5 bases and J by 0 bases, with 4 bases of the junction left unmatched. The germline V gene has CDR1 GTSNPN and CDR2 SVGIG (reference sequence).

CDR3 in DNA: TGTGCCAGCAGCCCAAATAATCAGCCCCAGCATTTT. Amino acid sequence: CASSPNNQPQHF. The chain joins TRBV7-8 to TRBJ1-5; D remains unclear. The CDR3 runs to 12 residues. Germline-derived CDR1 and CDR2 are SGHVS and FQNEAQ. V lost 5 bases to trimming and J lost 4 bases, with 6 bases between them.

V usage is TRBV28 and J usage is TRBJ2-1; 9 positions agree with TRBD1. V shed 8 bases, J shed 7 bases, and the junction held 9 bases outside the gene matches. Germline V lookup: CDR1 MDHEN, CDR2 SYDVKM. The CDR3 totals 14 residues. The CDR3 reads CASAGTGLKNEQFF. CDR3 nucleotide sequence: TGTGCCAGCGCAGGGACAGGGTTAAAAAATGAGCAGTTCTTC.

This rearrangement joins TRBV9 to TRBJ2-1; 8 nucleotides align to TRBD2. The CDR3 runs to 17 residues. Germline lookup yields CDR1 SGDLS and CDR2 YYNGEE. The V segment lost 0 bases and the J segment 7 bases; nucleotides outside the gene matches: 12. The CDR3 sequence is CASSVEGTRLGLNEQFF. CDR3 sequence (DNA): TGTGCCAGCAGCGTAGAAGGGACTAGACTGGGGTTGAATGAGCAGTTCTTC.

The rearrangement links TRBV6-5 to TRBJ2-7, with 9 bases identical to TRBD2. After removal of 5 bases from V and 5 bases from J, the junction contained 4 bases not matched to a gene. This CDR3 region has 13 residues. CDR1 and CDR2 (germline): MNHEY, SVGAGI. The CDR3 DNA follows: TGTGCCAGCAGTACGGGACTAGCAGACGAGCAGTACTTC. It encodes CASSTGLADEQYF.

The chain has TRBV6-5 and TRBJ2-7; 8 bases agree with TRBD1. J lost 4 bases, V lost 7 bases, and 6 bases had no gene match. CDR1 is MNHEY and CDR2 is SVGAGI in the germline V gene. The CDR3 consists of 13 residues. DNA for the CDR3: TGTGCCAGCAAAAGGACAGGGCCGTACGAGCAGTACTTC. Translating it yields CASKRTGPYEQYF.

CDR3 protein: CASGTGGFGSPLHF. CDR3 DNA sequence: TGTGCCAGCGGGACAGGGGGCTTTGGATCACCCCTCCACTTT. V gene TRBV2 combines with J gene TRBJ1-6; 12 bases agree with TRBD1. V was pared by 8 bases and J by 10 bases, with 6 bases of the junction left unmatched. Germline lookup yields CDR1 SNHLY and CDR2 FYNNEI. The CDR3 is 14 residues long. The variable domain in full, with the rest retrieved from reference TRBV2 and TRBJ1-6, is EPEVTQTPSHQVTQMGQEVILRCVPISNHLYFYWYRQILGQKVEFLVSFYNNEISEKSEIFDDQFSVERPDGSNFTLKIRSTKLEDSAMYFCASGTGGFGSPLHFGNGTRLTVT.

The rearrangement uses TRBV13 and TRBJ2-3, with 8 bases that match TRBD2. The germline gives CDR1 PRHDT, CDR2 FYEKMQ (reference sequence). The CDR3 loop spans 16 amino acids. The V gene end was trimmed by 8 bases and the J gene end by 0 bases; junction bases not matched to a gene: 10. The CDR3 DNA sequence: TGTGCCAGCCGTCAAGCGGGAGTGACTAGCACAGATACGCAGTATTTT. Its translation is CASRQAGVTSTDTQYF.

This clone has just one count. The chain employs TRBV7-8 and TRBJ1-4; the D gene is possibly TRBD1 (5 bases). V gave up 5 bases and J gave up 7 bases, with 17 bases separating them. CDR3 length equals 15 residues. Per germline, CDR1 SGHVS and CDR2 FQNEAQ. The CDR3 spells CASSEQATGREKLFF. The CDR3 coding sequence is TGTGCCAGCAGCGAACAGGCCACCGGGCGTGAAAAACTGTTTTTT.

The genes are TRBV9 and TRBJ2-1; 8 bases match TRBD2. The V segment lost 0 bases and the J segment 7 bases; nucleotides outside the gene matches: 9. The CDR3 loop spans 16 amino acids. From germline, CDR1 is SGDLS and CDR2 YYNGEE. CDR3 nucleotide sequence: TGTGCCAGCAGCGTAGTTCTCGGGGGGGCAGGGAATGAGCAGTTCTTC. Protein sequence: CASSVVLGGAGNEQFF. Full variable domain (missing parts from reference TRBV9 and TRBJ2-1): DSGVTQTPKHLITATGQRVTLRCSPRSGDLSVYWYQQSLDQGLQFLIQYYNGEERAKGNILERFSAQQFPDLHSELNLSSLELGDSALYFCASSVVLGGAGNEQFFGPGTRLTVL.

This clone was counted once. The chain joins TRBV25-1 to TRBJ1-6, with 9 positions matching TRBD1. The ends lost 4 bases at V and 6 bases at J; junction bases unmatched: 7. Germline V CDR1 and CDR2: MGHDK, SYGVNS. The CDR3 sequence is 16 residues long. CDR3 nucleotides: TGTGCCAGCAGTGCGACGACGGGACAGGGTAATTCACCCCTCCACTTT. It translates to CASSATTGQGNSPLHF.

Details on this clone: One junction end does not reproduce the germline sequence, and a read error may be involved. The chain couples TRBV7-7 to TRBJ2-5; D call uncertain. Germline V gene lookup returns CDR1 SSHAT and CDR2 FNYEAQ (reference sequence). The CDR3 covers 13 residues. CDR3 residues: CASSLGPQETQYF. In nucleotides, the CDR3 is TGTGCTAGCAGCTTAGGTCCGCAAGAGACCCAGTACTTC.

The rearrangement joins TRBV28 to TRBJ2-7; 8 bases are a match to TRBD2. V lost 2 bases to trimming and J lost 6 bases; unmatched junction nucleotides: 3. There are 13 residues in the CDR3. Germline CDR1 MDHEN, CDR2 SYDVKM. The CDR3 reads CASSLAGGGEQYF. For the CDR3, the DNA is TGTGCCAGCAGTTTAGCGGGGGGCGGCGAGCAGTACTTC.

This chain uses TRBV5-6 with TRBJ1-5; the D is unclear. Per germline, CDR1 SGHDT and CDR2 YYEEEE. The CDR3 is 15 amino acids. Trimming removed 4 bases from V and 2 bases from J, with 13 bases in between. Written as DNA, the CDR3 is TGTGCCAGCAGCCCTACACCGGGAGGCAATCAGCCCCAGCATTTT. This translates into CASSPTPGGNQPQHF.

This rearrangement joins TRBV29-1 to TRBJ1-5; 8 nucleotides line up with TRBD1. The ends lost 5 bases at V and 3 bases at J; junction bases unmatched: 3. CDR3 length equals 13 residues. Germline CDR1 SQVTM, CDR2 ANQGSEA. CDR3 nucleotides: TGCAGCGTTCAGGGACAGGTCAATCAGCCCCAGCATTTT. It is translated as CSVQGQVNQPQHF.

J is TRBJ1-6 and V is TRBV28, with 7 bases that match TRBD1. The CDR3 has 15 amino acids. V shed 5 bases and J 5 bases; nucleotides not matched to a gene: 6. Germline values: CDR1 MDHEN, CDR2 SYDVKM. This CDR3 reads CASSTSGTDNSPLHF. The CDR3, as DNA: TGTGCCAGCAGTACCTCCGGGACAGATAATTCACCCCTCCACTTT. Combining the CDR3 with reference TRBV28 and TRBJ1-6 gives the whole variable domain DVKVTQSSRYLVKRTGEKVFLECVQDMDHENMFWYRQDPGLGLRLIYFSYDVKMKEKGDIPEGYSVSREKKERFSLILESASTNQTSMYLCASSTSGTDNSPLHFGNGTRLTVT.

This clone was seen at least ten times. This chain connects TRBV6-1 to TRBJ2-7; 9 bases align to TRBD2. CDR1 and CDR2 from the germline V gene are MNHNS and SASEGT. J was trimmed by 0 bases and V by 0 bases; bases with no gene match: 0. CDR3 length: 15 residues. In DNA, the CDR3 is TGTGCCAGCAGTGAAGCTAGCGGGAGCTCCTACGAGCAGTACTTC. This translates into CASSEASGSSYEQYF.

The chain recombines TRBV19 with TRBJ2-7; 7 nucleotides align to TRBD2. The CDR3 is 14 amino acids. Trimming cost V 5 bases and J 7 bases; bases outside gene matches: 11. The germline CDR1 and CDR2 sequences are LNHDA and SQIVND (reference sequence). For the CDR3, the DNA is TGTGCCAGTAGTGCCAACCCCGGACTAGTAGAGCAGTACTTC. This encodes CASSANPGLVEQYF.

The DNA of the CDR3 is TGTGCCAGCAGCTTAGAGGGGGCGAGCTGCAATCAGCCCCAGCATTTT. Its protein is CASSLEGASCNQPQHF. J is TRBJ1-5 and V is TRBV13; 7 nucleotides line up with TRBD1. V was clipped by 1 base and J by 2 bases; unmatched bases: 5. The CDR3 loop spans 16 amino acids. Germline V gene lookup returns CDR1 PRHDT and CDR2 FYEKMQ (reference sequence).

The rearrangement uses TRBV5-5 and TRBJ2-1, with 9 positions matching TRBD2. The V and J ends lost 3 bases and 1 base, in that order; junction bases with no gene match: 2. There are 15 residues in the CDR3. From germline, CDR1 is SGHKS and CDR2 YYEKEE (reference sequence). Written as DNA, the CDR3 is TGTGCCAGCAGCTGGCTAGCGGGATCCTACAATGAGCAGTTCTTC. This codes for CASSWLAGSYNEQFF.

The V gene is TRBV4-3, the J gene TRBJ2-1; D ambiguous. The length of the CDR3 is 15 residues. The V end was cut by 0 bases, the J end by 10 bases, with 16 bases between. The germline CDR1 and CDR2 sequences are LGHNA and YSLEER. DNA of the CDR3: TGCGCCAGCAGCCAAGACCCGCCTCCGAGGCGAGAGCAGTTCTTC. Translation: CASSQDPPPRREQFF.

This chain uses TRBV28 with TRBJ1-5, with D possibly TRBD1 on 5 matching bases. This CDR3 has 14 amino acids. Germline lookup yields CDR1 MDHEN and CDR2 SYDVKM. Trimming shortened V by 10 bases and J by 3 bases, and 16 bases separated the two germline ends. CDR3 nucleotides: TGTGCCACCCAATTCAGGGCGTACAATCAGCCCCAGCATTTT. The encoded protein is CATQFRAYNQPQHF.

The chain couples TRBV30 to TRBJ1-3, with 8 bases identical to TRBD1. The CDR3 extends over 14 amino acids. The J segment lost 3 bases and the V segment lost 0 bases, leaving 1 base of the junction unmatched. In germline, CDR1 is GTSNPN, CDR2 SVGIG (reference sequence). CDR3 in amino acids: CAWSVGQGGNTIYF. DNA for the CDR3: TGTGCCTGGAGTGTCGGACAGGGTGGAAACACCATATATTTT.